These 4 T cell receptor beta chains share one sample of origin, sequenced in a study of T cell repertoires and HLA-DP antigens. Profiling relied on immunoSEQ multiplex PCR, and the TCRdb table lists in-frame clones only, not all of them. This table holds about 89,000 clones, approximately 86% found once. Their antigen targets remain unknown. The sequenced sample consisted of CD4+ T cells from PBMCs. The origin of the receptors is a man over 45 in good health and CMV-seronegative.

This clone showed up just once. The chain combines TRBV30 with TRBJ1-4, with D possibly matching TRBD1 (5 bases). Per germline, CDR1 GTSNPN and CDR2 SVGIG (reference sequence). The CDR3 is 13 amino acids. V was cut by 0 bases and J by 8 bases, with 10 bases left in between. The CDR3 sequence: CAWSVGVGEKLFF. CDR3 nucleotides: TGTGCCTGGAGTGTAGGGGTAGGGGAAAAACTGTTTTTT.

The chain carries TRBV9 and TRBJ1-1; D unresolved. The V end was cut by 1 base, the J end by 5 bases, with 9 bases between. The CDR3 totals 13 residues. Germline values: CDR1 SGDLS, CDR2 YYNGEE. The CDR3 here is CASSVTQRTEAFF. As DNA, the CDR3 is TGTGCCAGCAGCGTAACACAGAGGACTGAAGCTTTCTTT.

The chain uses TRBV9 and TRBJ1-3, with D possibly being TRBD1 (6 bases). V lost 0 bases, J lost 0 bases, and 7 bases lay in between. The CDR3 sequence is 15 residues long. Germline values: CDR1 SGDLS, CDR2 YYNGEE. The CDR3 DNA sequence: TGTGCCAGCAGCGTAGCACAGGGCTCTGGAAACACCATATATTTT. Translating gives CASSVAQGSGNTIYF.

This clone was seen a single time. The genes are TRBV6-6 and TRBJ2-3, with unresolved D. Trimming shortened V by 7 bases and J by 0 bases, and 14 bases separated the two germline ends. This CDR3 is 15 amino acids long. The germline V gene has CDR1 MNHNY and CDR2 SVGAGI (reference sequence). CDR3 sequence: CASTGELDSTDTQYF. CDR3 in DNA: TGTGCCAGCACCGGAGAGCTCGATAGCACAGATACGCAGTATTTT.